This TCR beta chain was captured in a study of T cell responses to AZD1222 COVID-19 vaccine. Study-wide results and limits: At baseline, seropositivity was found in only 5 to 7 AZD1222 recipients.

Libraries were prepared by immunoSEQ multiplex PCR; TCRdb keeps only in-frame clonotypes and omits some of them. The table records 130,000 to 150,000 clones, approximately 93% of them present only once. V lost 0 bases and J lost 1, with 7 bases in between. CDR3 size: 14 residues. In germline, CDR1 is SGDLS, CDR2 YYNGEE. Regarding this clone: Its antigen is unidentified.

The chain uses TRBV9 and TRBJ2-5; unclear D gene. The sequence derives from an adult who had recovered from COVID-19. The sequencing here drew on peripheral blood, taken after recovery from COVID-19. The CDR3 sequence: CASSVGVRQETQYF. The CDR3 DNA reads TGTGCCAGCAGCGTAGGGGTCCGCCAAGAGACCCAGTACTTC.